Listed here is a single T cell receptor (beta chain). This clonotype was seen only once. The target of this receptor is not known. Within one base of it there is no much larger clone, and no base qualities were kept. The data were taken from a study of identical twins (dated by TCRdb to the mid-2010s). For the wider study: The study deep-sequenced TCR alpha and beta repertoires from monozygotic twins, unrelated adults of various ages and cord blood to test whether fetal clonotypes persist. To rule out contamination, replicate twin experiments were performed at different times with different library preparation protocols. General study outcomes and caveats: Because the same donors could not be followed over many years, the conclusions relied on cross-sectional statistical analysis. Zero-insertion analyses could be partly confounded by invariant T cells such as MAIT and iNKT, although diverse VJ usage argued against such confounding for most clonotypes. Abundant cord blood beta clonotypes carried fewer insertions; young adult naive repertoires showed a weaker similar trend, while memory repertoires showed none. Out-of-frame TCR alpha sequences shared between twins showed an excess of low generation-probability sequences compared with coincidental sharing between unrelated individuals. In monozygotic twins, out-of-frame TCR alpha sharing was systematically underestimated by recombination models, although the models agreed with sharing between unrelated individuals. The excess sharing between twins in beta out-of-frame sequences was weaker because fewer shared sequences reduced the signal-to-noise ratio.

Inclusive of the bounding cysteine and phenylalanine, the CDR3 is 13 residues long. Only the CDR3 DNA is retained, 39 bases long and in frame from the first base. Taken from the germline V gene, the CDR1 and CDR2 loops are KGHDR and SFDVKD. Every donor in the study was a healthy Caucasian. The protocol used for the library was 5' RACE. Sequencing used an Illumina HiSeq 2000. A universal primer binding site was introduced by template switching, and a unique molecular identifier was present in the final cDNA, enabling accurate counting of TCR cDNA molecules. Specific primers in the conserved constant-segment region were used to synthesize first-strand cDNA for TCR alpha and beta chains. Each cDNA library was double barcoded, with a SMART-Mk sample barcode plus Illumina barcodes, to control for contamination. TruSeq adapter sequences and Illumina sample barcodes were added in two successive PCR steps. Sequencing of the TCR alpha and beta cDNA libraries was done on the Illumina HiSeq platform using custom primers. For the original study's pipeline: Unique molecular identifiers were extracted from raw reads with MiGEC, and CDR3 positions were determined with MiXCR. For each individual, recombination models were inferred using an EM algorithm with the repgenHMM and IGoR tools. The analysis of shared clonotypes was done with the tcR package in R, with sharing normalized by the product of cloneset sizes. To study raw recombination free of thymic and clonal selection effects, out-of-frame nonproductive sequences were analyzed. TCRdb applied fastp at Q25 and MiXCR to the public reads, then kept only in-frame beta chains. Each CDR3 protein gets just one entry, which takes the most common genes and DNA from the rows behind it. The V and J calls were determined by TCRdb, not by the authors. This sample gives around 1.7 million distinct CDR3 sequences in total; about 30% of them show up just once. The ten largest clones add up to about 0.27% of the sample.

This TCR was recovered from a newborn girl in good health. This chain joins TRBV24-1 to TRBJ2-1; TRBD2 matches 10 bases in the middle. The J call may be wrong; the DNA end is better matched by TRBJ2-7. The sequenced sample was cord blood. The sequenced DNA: TGTGCCACCAGAGCTAGCGGGGGCAATGAGCAGTACTTC. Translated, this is CATRASGGNEQYF.